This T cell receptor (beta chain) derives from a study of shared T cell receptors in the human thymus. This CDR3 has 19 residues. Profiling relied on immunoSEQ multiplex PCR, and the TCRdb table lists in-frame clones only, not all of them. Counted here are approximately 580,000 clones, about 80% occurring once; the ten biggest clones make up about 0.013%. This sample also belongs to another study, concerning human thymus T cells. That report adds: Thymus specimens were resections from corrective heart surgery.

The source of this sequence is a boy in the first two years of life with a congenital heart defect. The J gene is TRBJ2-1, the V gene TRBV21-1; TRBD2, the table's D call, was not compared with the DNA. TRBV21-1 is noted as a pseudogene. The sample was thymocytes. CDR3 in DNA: TGTGCCAGCAGCAAAGAGGATAGCTGGAGGGGCTCGGGGTACAATGAGCAGTTCTTC. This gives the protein CASSKEDSWRGSGYNEQFF.